This TCR beta chain was profiled in a study of chemoradiotherapy in HPV16-positive cancers. The germline V gene encodes CDR1 SGHRS and CDR2 YFSETQ. The CDR3 runs to 15 residues. V was clipped by 4 bases and J by 4 bases; unmatched bases: 8. Remarks on this clone: Its antigen remains unknown.

Findings of the study overall: During treatment, candidate HPV-specific clones and E7-related motifs expanded in tumor. HPV-responsive T-cell expansion during chemoradiotherapy was linked to improved recurrence-free survival in HPV16-positive patients. HPV-specific T cells were functionally defined from only two HPV16-positive patients.

The repertoire was sequenced with immunoSEQ multiplex PCR; TCRdb's copy has only in-frame clones and lacks some. This repertoire shows fewer than 20,000 clones, roughly nine tenths found once; its top ten account for roughly 14%. The source was blood, collected from a patient who underwent chemoradiotherapy. This TCR came from a human donor with HPV-associated anogenital cancer. The chain employs TRBV5-1 and TRBJ1-3, with TRBD1 identical over 7 bases. In nucleotides, the CDR3 is TGCGCCAGCAGCACGACAACAGGGGCAGGAAACACCATATATTTT. It is translated as CASSTTTGAGNTIYF.